This paragraph covers one T cell receptor beta chain sequence. The data are from a study of preoperative IRX-2 immunotherapy in early breast cancer. V lost 3 bases to trimming and J lost 7 bases, with 12 bases between them. The CDR3 is 13 residues long. The germline gives CDR1 MGHRA, CDR2 YSYEKL. Profiling relied on immunoSEQ multiplex PCR, and the TCRdb table lists in-frame clones only, not all of them. The sample lists about 19,000 clones; around four fifths were seen once. Described treatment: preoperative locoregional IRX-2 cytokine immunotherapy. Patients received preoperative, locoregional IRX-2 cytokine immunotherapy in a phase Ib study.

The clonotype originates from a human donor with breast cancer. The input for sequencing was lymph node tissue, taken after IRX-2 immunotherapy. The chain carries TRBV4-1 and TRBJ1-2; no clear D gene. The CDR3 coding sequence is TGCGCCAGCAGCCAGACTCCGGGCTTTGGCTACACCTTC. Residues: CASSQTPGFGYTF.